The source of this T cell receptor (beta chain) is a study of shared clonotypes between healthy human individuals. About the research overall: Used for every donor were three CD4 naive, three CD4 memory, two CD8 naive and one CD8 memory plate.

Assay: immunoSEQ multiplex PCR; the TCRdb copy retains only in-frame clones and omits some. The sample includes about 2,500,000 clones, 85% to 95% seen only once; the top ten take over 0.12%. V was trimmed by 3 bases and J by 10 bases, leaving 13 bases between them. Germline loops: CDR1 GTSNPN, CDR2 SVGIG (reference sequence). The CDR3 length is 12 residues. Findings of the study overall: Memory subsets had estimated richness that was generally smaller than that of naive subsets. Non-shared clonotypes had lower generation probabilities than clonotypes shared by all four sorted-subset donors.

For this clone: Its specificity is not known.

The chain carries TRBV30 and TRBJ2-1, with a possible D match to TRBD2 (6 bases). The source material was naive CD4+ T cells sorted from blood. As for subset: CD45RA+ positively selected. This TCR was recovered from a man aged 18 to 29 in good health. This CDR3 reads CAWRGPGEEQFF. In DNA form, the CDR3 reads TGTGCCTGGAGGGGTCCGGGGGAGGAGCAGTTCTTC.